These 25 T cell receptor beta chains originate from one sample sequenced in a study of blood T cell repertoires in COVID-19. Clones were read by immunoSEQ multiplex PCR, and TCRdb kept only the in-frame ones, dropping some. The table includes 350,000 to 450,000 clones, around 90% detected once. Sequenced: peripheral blood. The receptors stem from a human donor in a cohort sampled during active COVID-19.

The J gene is TRBJ2-1, the V gene TRBV3-1 (or the pseudogene TRBV3-2); maybe TRBD2 (5 bases). CDR3 length: 14 residues. V lost 5 bases, J lost 4 bases, and 12 bases lay in between. Germline loops: CDR1 LGHDT, CDR2 YNNKEL (reference sequence). CDR3 in amino acids: CASSGLAPYNEQFF. Written as DNA, the CDR3 is TGTGCCAGCAGCGGGTTAGCGCCATACAATGAGCAGTTCTTC.

The V call is TRBV2, the J call TRBJ2-1; a possible D gene is TRBD1 (7 bases). In germline, CDR1 is SNHLY, CDR2 FYNNEI. Trimming cost V 8 bases and J 8 bases, with 28 bases left between them. CDR3 length equals 17 residues. CDR3 sequence (DNA): TGTGCCAGCCGGGCTCTTAGGGGGGACAGTCGTCAGCATGAGCAGTTCTTC. Protein: CASRALRGDSRQHEQFF. Based on the CDR3 plus reference TRBV2 and TRBJ2-1, the full variable domain is EPEVTQTPSHQVTQMGQEVILRCVPISNHLYFYWYRQILGQKVEFLVSFYNNEISEKSEIFDDQFSVERPDGSNFTLKIRSTKLEDSAMYFCASRALRGDSRQHEQFFGPGTRLTVL.

The rearrangement uses TRBV19 and TRBJ1-5; a weak D match, TRBD1 (5 bases). This CDR3 contains 14 residues. Trimming left V 5 bases short and J 10 bases short, with 18 bases between. Germline CDR1 is LNHDA and CDR2 is SQIVND (reference sequence). The CDR3 is CASSGGTLGDPQHF. CDR3 DNA sequence: TGTGCCAGTAGTGGGGGGACCCTTGGGGATCCCCAGCATTTT.

The chain couples TRBV28 to TRBJ1-4, with 7 bases that match TRBD1. CDR3 size: 14 residues. The J segment lost 7 bases and the V segment lost 6 bases, leaving 8 bases of the junction unmatched. Germline CDR1 and CDR2: MDHEN and SYDVKM. The CDR3, as DNA: TGTGCCAGCAGCGAAGTGGCAGGGGGTGAAAAACTGTTTTTT. Its translation: CASSEVAGGEKLFF.

This clone was counted only a few times. V and J are TRBV29-1 and TRBJ1-1; D remains ambiguous. Looked up from germline, CDR1 is SQVTM and CDR2 is ANQGSEA. The CDR3 runs to 13 residues. V lost 2 bases, J lost 0 bases, and 7 bases lay in between. CDR3 loop: CSVEWQMNTEAFF. CDR3 bases: TGCAGCGTTGAATGGCAGATGAACACTGAAGCTTTCTTT.

The chain employs TRBV4-1 and TRBJ2-3; 9 nucleotides agree with TRBD2. V shed 1 base, J shed 3 bases, and the junction held 11 bases outside the gene matches. Germline V CDR1 and CDR2: MGHRA, YSYEKL. This CDR3 contains 18 residues. The CDR3 region is CASSQAEVAGGRTDTQYF. CDR3 coding DNA: TGCGCCAGCAGCCAAGCCGAGGTGGCGGGGGGGCGAACAGATACGCAGTATTTT.

The chain uses TRBV6-2 or TRBV6-3 and TRBJ2-3, with no clear D. The CDR3 sequence is 12 residues long. V was pared by 2 bases and J by 4 bases, with 4 bases between. In germline, CDR1 is MNHEY, CDR2 SVGEGT. For the CDR3, the DNA is TGTGCCAGCAGTTACCTACCAGATACGCAGTATTTT. This codes for CASSYLPDTQYF.

The chain carries TRBV24-1 and TRBJ2-5; TRBD1 aligns across 10 bases. With 5 bases clipped from V and 4 bases from J, the junction kept 18 bases outside the gene matches. CDR1 is KGHDR, CDR2 SFDVKD, per germline. The length of the CDR3 is 19 residues. Here the CDR3 DNA reads TGTGCCACCAGTGCAGGGACAGGGGTTATACTCGGGCGGGGAGAGACCCAGTACTTC. This gives the protein CATSAGTGVILGRGETQYF.

The CDR3 protein is CASKRTSGSNYEQYF. CDR3 bases: TGTGCCAGTAAACGGACTAGCGGGAGTAACTACGAGCAGTACTTC. The chain couples TRBV19 to TRBJ2-7, with 13 bases matching TRBD2. Germline loops: CDR1 LNHDA, CDR2 SQIVND (reference sequence). J gave up 3 bases and V 7 bases, and 6 bases lay outside the gene matches. The CDR3 consists of 15 residues. Based on the CDR3 plus reference TRBV19 and TRBJ2-7, the full variable domain is DGGITQSPKYLFRKEGQNVTLSCEQNLNHDAMYWYRQDPGQGLRLIYYSQIVNDFQKGDIAEGYSVSREKKESFPLTVTSAQKNPTAFYLCASKRTSGSNYEQYFGPGTRLTVT.

This chain links TRBV3-1 (or the pseudogene TRBV3-2) with TRBJ2-5, with a weak D call TRBD2 (5 bases). V lost 3 bases, J lost 1 base, and 9 bases lay in between. The CDR3 contains 14 residues. Per the germline V gene, CDR1 is LGHDT and CDR2 is YNNKEL (reference sequence). DNA of the CDR3: TGTGCCAGCAGCCAGGGAGTTGGCCAAGAGACCCAGTACTTC. Its protein is CASSQGVGQETQYF.

The chain links TRBV6-5 to TRBJ1-2, with D maybe TRBD1 (5 bases). The CDR3 is 12 amino acids. The germline CDR1 and CDR2 sequences are MNHEY and SVGAGI. CDR3 sequence (DNA): TGTGCGGGGGGGGACCCTAACTATGGCTACACCTTC. Protein product: CAGGDPNYGYTF.

The CDR3 DNA is TGTGCCAGTAGTATCGCAGGGGGTGGAAACACCATATATTTT. It yields the protein CASSIAGGGNTIYF. The chain links TRBV19 to TRBJ1-3; 7 bases map to TRBD1. The germline gives CDR1 LNHDA, CDR2 SQIVND (reference sequence). The CDR3 spans 14 residues. Trimming cost V 3 bases and J 3 bases; bases outside gene matches: 2.

The rearrangement links TRBV29-1 to TRBJ2-3; 7 bases map to TRBD1. Germline V lookup: CDR1 SQVTM, CDR2 ANQGSEA. V trimming: 1 base; J trimming: 6 bases; junction bases outside the gene matches: 7. This CDR3 is 14 amino acids long. The CDR3 sequence: CSVEGQGVGDTQYF. The CDR3 DNA reads as TGCAGCGTTGAAGGGCAGGGGGTAGGGGATACGCAGTATTTT.

This clone came up once. V gene TRBV5-1 combines with J gene TRBJ2-5; 9 bases agree with TRBD1. Germline V gives CDR1 SGHRS, CDR2 YFSETQ. The ends lost 0 bases at V and 5 bases at J; junction bases unmatched: 11. The CDR3 extends over 17 amino acids. The CDR3 sequence is CASSLALSGQGGETQYF. In nucleotides, the CDR3 is TGCGCCAGCAGCTTGGCACTCTCGGGACAGGGTGGTGAGACCCAGTACTTC.

The chain recombines TRBV5-6 with TRBJ2-7; TRBD1 might be the D (6 bases). There are 13 residues in the CDR3. CDR1 is SGHDT and CDR2 is YYEEEE in the germline V gene. V was trimmed by 3 bases and J by 4 bases, leaving 11 bases between them. The CDR3 protein is CASSSTGRYEQYF. CDR3 nucleotides: TGTGCCAGCAGCTCGACAGGCAGGTACGAGCAGTACTTC.

In this sample, this clone turned up once. This chain joins TRBV5-1 and TRBJ1-1, with a weak D call TRBD1 (6 bases). CDR1 and CDR2 (germline): SGHRS, YFSETQ. The CDR3 consists of 15 residues. The V end lost 1 base, the J end lost 4 bases, and 14 bases lay between the germline ends. In nucleotides, the CDR3 is TGCGCCAGCAGCTTGAACGCAGGGGCTCGCACTGAAGCTTTCTTT. Its translation is CASSLNAGARTEAFF.

The rearrangement links TRBV6-6 to TRBJ2-7; D is possibly TRBD2 (6 bases). The CDR3 loop spans 13 amino acids. V lost 4 bases to trimming and J lost 5 bases, with 12 bases between them. Germline-derived CDR1 and CDR2 are MNHNY and SVGAGI (reference sequence). CDR3 protein: CASSSSSGDEQYF. The CDR3 nucleotides read TGTGCCAGCAGTTCAAGCTCGGGGGACGAGCAGTACTTC.

The V call is TRBV9, the J call TRBJ2-7, with D hard to call. The germline CDR1 and CDR2 sequences are SGDLS and YYNGEE. Trimming removed 0 bases from V and 1 base from J, with 8 bases in between. The CDR3 totals 14 residues. In DNA, the CDR3 is TGTGCCAGCAGCGTAGCTCCTAGTTCCTACGAGCAGTACTTC. Translation: CASSVAPSSYEQYF. The variable domain in full, completed from reference TRBV9 and TRBJ2-7, reads DSGVTQTPKHLITATGQRVTLRCSPRSGDLSVYWYQQSLDQGLQFLIQYYNGEERAKGNILERFSAQQFPDLHSELNLSSLELGDSALYFCASSVAPSSYEQYFGPGTRLTVT.

This chain joins TRBV5-8 and TRBJ2-1; weak D call: TRBD1 (6 bases). V dropped 0 bases and J dropped 6 bases, with 7 bases sitting between them. This CDR3 contains 13 residues. CDR1 SGHTS and CDR2 YDEGEE come from the germline V gene. The CDR3 sequence: CASSLVQGNEQFF. CDR3 DNA: TGTGCCAGCAGCTTGGTACAGGGCAATGAGCAGTTCTTC.

The sample holds a few counts of this clone. The chain uses TRBV5-5 and TRBJ2-2; the match to TRBD2 covers 8 bases. This CDR3 is 14 amino acids long. Trimming cost V 5 bases and J 6 bases; bases outside gene matches: 6. From germline, CDR1 is SGHKS and CDR2 YYEKEE (reference sequence). DNA of the CDR3: TGTGCCAGCAGTTTCCGACTAGCGCCCGGGGAGCTGTTTTTT. It is translated as CASSFRLAPGELFF.

V is TRBV6-5 and J is TRBJ2-1; D may be TRBD1 (6 bases). The CDR3 runs 13 residues. Trimming took off 0 bases at V and 10 bases at J, with 10 bases between the two ends. Germline CDR1 and CDR2: MNHEY and SVGAGI. CDR3 in amino acids: CASSYSGAREQFF. CDR3 bases: TGTGCCAGCAGTTACTCGGGGGCCCGGGAGCAGTTCTTC.

The V and J genes are TRBV29-1 and TRBJ2-5; D is unclear. The ends were cut back, 4 bases at V and 5 bases at J, with 8 bases in the middle. The CDR3 consists of 11 residues. Germline CDR1 is SQVTM and CDR2 is ANQGSEA. In DNA, the CDR3 is TGCAGCGTTGGAGGTATCGAGACCCAGTACTTC. Protein: CSVGGIETQYF.

The V and J genes are TRBV5-1 and TRBJ2-7, with D possibly TRBD2 on 5 matching bases. Trimming took off 0 bases at V and 7 bases at J, with 11 bases between the two ends. The CDR3 sequence is 13 residues long. CDR1 is SGHRS and CDR2 is YFSETQ in the germline V gene. Here the CDR3 reads CASSLDPGREQYF. The CDR3 DNA sequence: TGCGCCAGCAGCTTGGATCCGGGAAGAGAGCAGTACTTC.

This chain joins TRBV19 and TRBJ2-6; a weak D match, TRBD1 (5 bases). Trimming left V 1 base short and J 2 bases short, with 6 bases between. The CDR3 covers 15 residues. Germline lookup yields CDR1 LNHDA and CDR2 SQIVND (reference sequence). The chain's CDR3 is CASSIGGAGANVLTF. CDR3 bases: TGTGCCAGTAGTATAGGGGGCGCTGGGGCCAACGTCCTGACTTTC.

This rearrangement joins TRBV7-9 to TRBJ1-5; 8 nucleotides align to TRBD1. V was pared by 5 bases and J by 11 bases, with 8 bases of the junction left unmatched. This CDR3 is 13 amino acids long. Looked up from germline, CDR1 is SEHNR and CDR2 is FQNEAQ (reference sequence). The CDR3 region has the DNA TGTGCCAGCAGCACGGGACAGGCGGGGGCCCAGCATTTT. Amino acid sequence: CASSTGQAGAQHF.